This is a list of T cell receptor beta chains from one sample in a study of blood T cell repertoires in COVID-19. Sequencing was performed with immunoSEQ multiplex PCR; in TCRdb, only in-frame clones are kept and a portion is missing. The sample comprises 650,000 to 800,000 clones, 90% of which are singletons, and more than 0.25% rests with the top ten. The sample was peripheral blood. Every receptor here comes from a woman younger than 35 with acute or convalescent COVID-19. Each CDR3 is given with its conserved first and last residue. The order of the fields is D gene, clone size, V gene, J gene, CDR3 DNA, CDR3 protein. A D gene is named only where the DNA matches it firmly. Size values are once, few and many counts, or a class for expanded clones, and some rows have none.

NA	NA	TRBV21-1	TRBJ1-4	TGTGCCAGCAGCAAAGTGAACTGTGCAACTAATGAAAAACTGTTTTTT	CASSKVNCATNEKLFF
NA	NA	TRBV5-5	TRBJ1-4	TGTGCCAGCAGCCATTTAAACACACGGACAGTTAATGAAAAACTGTTTTTT	CASSHLNTRTVNEKLFF
TRBD2	NA	TRBV9	TRBJ2-1	TGTGCCAGCAGCAGGCTAGCGGGGGGGCTAGTCAATGAGCAGTTCTTC	CASSRLAGGLVNEQFF
TRBD1	few	TRBV4-1	TRBJ1-6	TGCGCCAGCAGCCATCTTTTGGGGACAGGGGAGGCAAATTCACCCCTCCACTTT	CASSHLLGTGEANSPLHF
NA	NA	TRBV2	TRBJ2-5	TGTGCCAGCGGGGCGGGACAGCAAGAGACCCAGTACTTC	CASGAGQQETQYF
TRBD1	few	TRBV3-1/TRBV3-2	TRBJ1-2	TGTGCCAGCAGCCAACCCGGGCGGACAGGGGTGAACTATGGCTACACCTTC	CASSQPGRTGVNYGYTF
NA	NA	TRBV5-1	TRBJ2-2	TGCGCCAGCAGCTTGGTACGGTTCGCGAACACCGGGGAGCTGTTTTTT	CASSLVRFANTGELFF
NA	NA	TRBV19	TRBJ1-1	TGTGCCAGTAGTATACTCGGGGGAGCTGAAGCTTTCTTT	CASSILGGAEAFF
TRBD1	NA	TRBV5-1	TRBJ1-1	TGCGCCAGCAGCTTGGGAGGGTCCCCCGGGACAGGGTACACTGAAGCTTTCTTT	CASSLGGSPGTGYTEAFF
NA	NA	TRBV11-3	TRBJ1-3	TGTGCCAGCAGCTTAGCTTTCGGAAACACCATATATTTT	CASSLAFGNTIYF